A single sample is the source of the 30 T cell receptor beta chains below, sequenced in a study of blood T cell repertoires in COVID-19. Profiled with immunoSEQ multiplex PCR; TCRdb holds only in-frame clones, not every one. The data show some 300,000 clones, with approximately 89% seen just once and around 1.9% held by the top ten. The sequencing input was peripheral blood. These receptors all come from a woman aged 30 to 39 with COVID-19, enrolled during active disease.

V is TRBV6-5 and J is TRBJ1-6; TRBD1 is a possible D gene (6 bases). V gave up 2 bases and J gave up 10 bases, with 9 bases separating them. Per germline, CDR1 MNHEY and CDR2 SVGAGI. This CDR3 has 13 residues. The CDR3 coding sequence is TGTGCCAGCAGTTACGACAGGTACTCACCCCTCCACTTT. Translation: CASSYDRYSPLHF.

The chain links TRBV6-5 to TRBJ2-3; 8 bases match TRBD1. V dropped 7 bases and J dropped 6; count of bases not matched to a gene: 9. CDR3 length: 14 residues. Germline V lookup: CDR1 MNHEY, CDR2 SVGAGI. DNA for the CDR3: TGTGCCAGCAAAGAGGGACAGGTCTCCGATACGCAGTATTTT. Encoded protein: CASKEGQVSDTQYF.

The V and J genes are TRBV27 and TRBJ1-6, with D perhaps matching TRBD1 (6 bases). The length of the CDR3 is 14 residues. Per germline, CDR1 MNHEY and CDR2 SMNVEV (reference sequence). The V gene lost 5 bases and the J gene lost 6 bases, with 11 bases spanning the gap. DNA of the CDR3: TGTGCCAGCAGTCAGCAGGGGCTTAATTCACCCCTCCACTTT. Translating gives CASSQQGLNSPLHF.

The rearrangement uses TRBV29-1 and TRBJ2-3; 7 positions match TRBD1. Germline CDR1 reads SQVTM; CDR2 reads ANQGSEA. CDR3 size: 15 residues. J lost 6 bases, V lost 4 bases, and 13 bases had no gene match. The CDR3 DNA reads TGCAGCGTTGGTCGACCCCCAGGGGGTACGGATACGCAGTATTTT. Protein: CSVGRPPGGTDTQYF.

This CDR3 is CASSRSLSGANVLTF. Here the CDR3 DNA reads TGCGCCAGCAGCCGTAGCCTCTCTGGGGCCAACGTCCTGACTTTC. The chain links TRBV4-1 to TRBJ2-6; no reliable D call. Trimming cost V 4 bases and J 0 bases, with 7 bases left between them. Germline V CDR1 and CDR2: MGHRA, YSYEKL. The CDR3 covers 15 residues.

CDR3 sequence reads: CASSTSTGAYEQYV. The CDR3 nucleotides are TGTGCCAGCAGTACATCGACAGGAGCCTACGAGCAGTACGTC. The rearrangement joins TRBV6-6 to TRBJ2-7, with D maybe TRBD1 (6 bases). This CDR3 region has 14 residues. The germline CDR1 and CDR2 sequences are MNHNY and SVGAGI (reference sequence). V was pared by 5 bases and J by 2 bases, with 13 bases between.

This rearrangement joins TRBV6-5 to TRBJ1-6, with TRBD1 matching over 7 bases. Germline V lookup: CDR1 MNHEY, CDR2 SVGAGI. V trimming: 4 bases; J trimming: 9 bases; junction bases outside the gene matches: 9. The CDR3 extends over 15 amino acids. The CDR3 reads CASSLGGHGSSPLHF. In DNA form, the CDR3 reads TGTGCCAGCAGTTTAGGGGGCCATGGGTCTTCACCCCTCCACTTT.

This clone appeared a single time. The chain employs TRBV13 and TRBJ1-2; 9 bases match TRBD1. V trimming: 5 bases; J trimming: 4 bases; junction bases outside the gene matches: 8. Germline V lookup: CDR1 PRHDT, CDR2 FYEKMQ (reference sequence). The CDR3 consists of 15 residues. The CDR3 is CASSHGQGMGYGYTF. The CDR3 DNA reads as TGTGCCAGCAGCCATGGACAGGGGATGGGCTATGGCTACACCTTC.

Here the CDR3 DNA reads TGCGCCAGCAGACAGCTGACAGACTCTGGAAACACCATATATTTT. It yields the protein CASRQLTDSGNTIYF. The chain joins TRBV10-2 to TRBJ1-3; possible D gene TRBD1, 5 bases. Germline-derived CDR1 and CDR2 are WSHSY and SAAADI. V shed 6 bases and J shed 0 bases, with 12 bases lying between them. This CDR3 contains 15 residues.

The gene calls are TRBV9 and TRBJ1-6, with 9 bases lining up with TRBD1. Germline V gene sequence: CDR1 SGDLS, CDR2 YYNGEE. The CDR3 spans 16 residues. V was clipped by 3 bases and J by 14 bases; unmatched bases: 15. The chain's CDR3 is CASSAGGPSQGAALHF. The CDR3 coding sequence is TGTGCCAGCAGCGCGGGGGGTCCATCACAGGGGGCCGCCCTCCACTTT.

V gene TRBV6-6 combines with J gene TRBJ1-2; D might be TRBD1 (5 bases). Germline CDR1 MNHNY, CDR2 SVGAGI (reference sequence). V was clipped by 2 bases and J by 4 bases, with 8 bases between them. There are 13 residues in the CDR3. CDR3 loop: CASSYGGTYGYTF. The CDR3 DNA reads TGTGCCAGCAGTTACGGCGGGACCTATGGCTACACCTTC.

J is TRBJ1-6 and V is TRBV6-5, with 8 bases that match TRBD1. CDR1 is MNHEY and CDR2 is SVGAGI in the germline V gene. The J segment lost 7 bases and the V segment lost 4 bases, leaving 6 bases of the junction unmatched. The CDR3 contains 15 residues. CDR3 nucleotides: TGTGCCAGCAGTTCCCAGGGGGCTACGAATTCACCCCTCCACTTT. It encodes CASSSQGATNSPLHF.

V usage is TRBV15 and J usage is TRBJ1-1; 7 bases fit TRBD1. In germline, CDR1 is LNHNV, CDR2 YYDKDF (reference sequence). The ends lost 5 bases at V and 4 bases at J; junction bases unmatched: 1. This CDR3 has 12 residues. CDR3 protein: CATSGDSTEAFF. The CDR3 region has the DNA TGTGCCACCAGCGGGGACAGCACTGAAGCTTTCTTT. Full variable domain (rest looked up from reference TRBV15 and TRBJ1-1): DAMVIQNPRYQVTQFGKPVTLSCSQTLNHNVMYWYQQKSSQAPKLLFHYYDKDFNNEADTPDNFQSRRPNTSFCFLDIRSPGLGDTAMYLCATSGDSTEAFFGQGTRLTVV.

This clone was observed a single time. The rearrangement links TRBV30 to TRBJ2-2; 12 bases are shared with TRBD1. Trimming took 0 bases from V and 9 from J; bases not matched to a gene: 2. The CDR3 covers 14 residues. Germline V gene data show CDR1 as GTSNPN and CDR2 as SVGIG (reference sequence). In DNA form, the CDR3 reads TGTGCCTGGAGTGTCGGGACAGGGGGCCGGGAGCTGTTTTTT. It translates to CAWSVGTGGRELFF. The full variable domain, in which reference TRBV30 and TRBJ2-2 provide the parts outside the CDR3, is SQTIHQWPATLVQPVGSPLSLECTVEGTSNPNLYWYRQAAGRGLQLLFYSVGIGQISSEVPQNLSASRPQDRQFILSSKKLLLSDSGFYLCAWSVGTGGRELFFGEGSRLTVL.

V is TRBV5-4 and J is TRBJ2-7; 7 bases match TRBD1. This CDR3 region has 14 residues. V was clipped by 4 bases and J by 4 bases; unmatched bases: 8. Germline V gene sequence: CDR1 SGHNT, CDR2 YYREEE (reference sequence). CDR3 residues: CASSQGTDIYEQYF. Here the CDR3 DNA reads TGTGCCAGCAGCCAAGGGACAGATATATACGAGCAGTACTTC.

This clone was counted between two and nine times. The CDR3, as DNA: TGTGCCAGCAGCGAAGGACAGAATGAAAAACTGTTTTTT. Protein product: CASSEGQNEKLFF. The chain couples TRBV5-4 to TRBJ1-4, with D maybe TRBD1 (6 bases). CDR3 length: 13 amino acids. V lost 4 bases, J lost 5 bases, and 9 bases lay in between. From germline, CDR1 is SGHNT and CDR2 YYREEE (reference sequence).

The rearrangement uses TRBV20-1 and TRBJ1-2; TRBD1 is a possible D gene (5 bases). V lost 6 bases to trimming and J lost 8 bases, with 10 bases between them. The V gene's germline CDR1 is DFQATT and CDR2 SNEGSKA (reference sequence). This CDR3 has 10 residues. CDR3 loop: CSAGDFGYTF. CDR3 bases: TGCAGTGCAGGGGACTTCGGCTACACCTTC.

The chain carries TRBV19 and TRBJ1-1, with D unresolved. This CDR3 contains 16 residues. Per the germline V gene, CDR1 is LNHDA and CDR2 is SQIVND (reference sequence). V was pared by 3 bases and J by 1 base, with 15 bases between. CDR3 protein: CASSILGGPGNTEAFF. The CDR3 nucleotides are TGTGCCAGTAGTATCCTGGGCGGGCCTGGGAACACTGAAGCTTTCTTT.

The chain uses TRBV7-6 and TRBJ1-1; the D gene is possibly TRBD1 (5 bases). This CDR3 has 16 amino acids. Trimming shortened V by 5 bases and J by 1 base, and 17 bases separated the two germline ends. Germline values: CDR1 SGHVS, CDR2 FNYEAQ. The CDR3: CASSPRKTAKNTEAFF. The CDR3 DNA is TGTGCCAGCAGCCCCCGGAAGACAGCAAAGAACACTGAAGCTTTCTTT.

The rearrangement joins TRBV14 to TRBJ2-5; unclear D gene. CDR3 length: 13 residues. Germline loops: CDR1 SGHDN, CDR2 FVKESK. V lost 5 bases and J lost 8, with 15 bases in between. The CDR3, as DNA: TGTGCCAGCAGCTATCAAGAGTCGTCAACCCAGTACTTC. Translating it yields CASSYQESSTQYF.

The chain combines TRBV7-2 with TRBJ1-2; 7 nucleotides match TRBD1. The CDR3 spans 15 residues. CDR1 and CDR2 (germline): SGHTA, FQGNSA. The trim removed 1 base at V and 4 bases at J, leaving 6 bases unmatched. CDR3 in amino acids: CASSLGPGGGYGYTF. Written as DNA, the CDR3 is TGTGCCAGCAGCTTAGGCCCAGGGGGAGGCTATGGCTACACCTTC.

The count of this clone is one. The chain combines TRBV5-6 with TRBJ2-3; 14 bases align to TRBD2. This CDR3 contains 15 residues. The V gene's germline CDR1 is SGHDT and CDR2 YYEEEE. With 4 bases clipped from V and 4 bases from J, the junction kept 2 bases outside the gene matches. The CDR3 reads CASSQGLAGADTQYF. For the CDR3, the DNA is TGTGCCAGCAGCCAGGGACTAGCGGGAGCAGATACGCAGTATTTT. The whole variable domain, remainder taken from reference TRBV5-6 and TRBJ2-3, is DAGVTQSPTHLIKTRGQQVTLRCSPKSGHDTVSWYQQALGQGPQFIFQYYEEEERQRGNFPDRFSGHQFPNYSSELNVNALLLGDSALYLCASSQGLAGADTQYFGPGTRLTVL.

The CDR3 region is CASSPGQPYVGEQYF. Here the CDR3 DNA reads TGTGCCAGCTCACCAGGGCAGCCTTATGTGGGCGAGCAGTACTTC. The rearrangement uses TRBV18 and TRBJ2-7; D not resolved. Looked up from germline, CDR1 is KGHSH and CDR2 is LQKENI. This CDR3 is built from 15 residues. V dropped 2 bases and J dropped 6 bases, with 17 bases sitting between them.

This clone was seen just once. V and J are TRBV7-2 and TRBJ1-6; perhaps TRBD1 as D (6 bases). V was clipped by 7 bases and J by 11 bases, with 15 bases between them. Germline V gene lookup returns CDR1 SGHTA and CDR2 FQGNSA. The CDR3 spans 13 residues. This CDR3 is CASNLRGSTPLHF. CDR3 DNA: TGTGCCAGCAACCTCAGGGGATCGACACCCCTCCACTTT.

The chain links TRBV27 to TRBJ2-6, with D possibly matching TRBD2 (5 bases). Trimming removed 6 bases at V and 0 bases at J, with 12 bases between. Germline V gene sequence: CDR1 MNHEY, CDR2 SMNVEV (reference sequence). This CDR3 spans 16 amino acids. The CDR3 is CASSRTGNSGANVLTF. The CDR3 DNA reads TGTGCCAGCAGCCGGACGGGAAACTCTGGGGCCAACGTCCTGACTTTC.

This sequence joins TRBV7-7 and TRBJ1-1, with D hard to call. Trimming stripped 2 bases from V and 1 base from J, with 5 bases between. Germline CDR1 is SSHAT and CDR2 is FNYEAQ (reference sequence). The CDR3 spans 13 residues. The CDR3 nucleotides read TGTGCCAGCAGCTTATCTCGGAACACTGAAGCTTTCTTT. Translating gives CASSLSRNTEAFF.

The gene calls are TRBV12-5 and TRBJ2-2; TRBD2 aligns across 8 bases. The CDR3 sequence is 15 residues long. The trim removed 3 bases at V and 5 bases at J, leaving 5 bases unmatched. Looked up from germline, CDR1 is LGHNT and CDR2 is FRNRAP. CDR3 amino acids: CASGLGTSQTGELFF. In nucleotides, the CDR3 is TGTGCTAGTGGTTTAGGGACTAGTCAAACCGGGGAGCTGTTTTTT.

The CDR3 nucleotides read TGTGCCAGCAGCTCTAGGGACAGGCGCTCTGGAAAACTGTTTTTT. It encodes CASSSRDRRSGKLFF. This chain connects TRBV3-1 (or the pseudogene TRBV3-2) to TRBJ1-4; 8 nucleotides line up with TRBD1. The trim removed 5 bases at V and 10 bases at J, leaving 12 bases unmatched. Germline CDR1 reads LGHDT; CDR2 reads YNNKEL (reference sequence). The length of the CDR3 is 15 residues.

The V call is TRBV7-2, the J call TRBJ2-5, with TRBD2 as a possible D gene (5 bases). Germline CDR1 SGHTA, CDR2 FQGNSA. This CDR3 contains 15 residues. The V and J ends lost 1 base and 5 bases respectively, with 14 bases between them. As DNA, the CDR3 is TGTGCCAGCAGCTTAGTGGTAGCGCGCGGGGAGACCCAGTACTTC. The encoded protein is CASSLVVARGETQYF. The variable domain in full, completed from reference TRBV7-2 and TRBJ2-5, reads GAGVSQSPSNKVTEKGKDVELRCDPISGHTALYWYRQSLGQGLEFLIYFQGNSAPDKSGLPSDRFSAERTGGSVSTLTIQRTQQEDSAVYLCASSLVVARGETQYFGPGTRLLVL.

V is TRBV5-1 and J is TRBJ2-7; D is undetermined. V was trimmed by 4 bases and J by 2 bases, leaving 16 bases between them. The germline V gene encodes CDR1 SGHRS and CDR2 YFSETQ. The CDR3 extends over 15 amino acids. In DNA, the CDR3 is TGCGCCAGCAGCCCAAGAACAGAGTCACCCTACGAGCAGTACTTC. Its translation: CASSPRTESPYEQYF. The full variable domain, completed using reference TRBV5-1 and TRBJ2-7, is KAGVTQTPRYLIKTRGQQVTLSCSPISGHRSVSWYQQTPGQGLQFLFEYFSETQRNKGNFPGRFSGRQFSNSRSEMNVSTLELGDSALYLCASSPRTESPYEQYFGPGTRLTVT.